These 24 T cell receptor beta chains originate from one sample sequenced in a study of blood T cells in healthy people across ages. Combining a sample-barcoded 5' primer with a J-beta primer mix, a second PCR ran for roughly 6 to 12 cycles. MiXCR, run by TCRdb on the 5' RACE reads, gives a single entry per CDR3 protein. The sample includes roughly 1.4 million distinct CDR3 sequences, around 55% seen only once; the top ten take over 5%. Sequencing input: blood. The receptors come from a young man in good health.

On this clonotype itself: At one of its ends the junction is not consistent with the germline gene, which may arise from a read error. This chain uses TRBV29-1 with TRBJ2-1, with TRBD2 matching over 11 bases. The CDR3 spans 15 residues. From germline, CDR1 is SQVTM and CDR2 ANQGSEA. The CDR3 loop is CSVPSRLAGGNGQFF. DNA for the CDR3: TGCAGCGTCCCGTCGCGTCTAGCGGGGGGCAATGGGCAGTTCTTC.

The rearrangement links TRBV7-9 to TRBJ2-2; TRBD2 might be the D (6 bases). Germline V gives CDR1 SEHNR, CDR2 FQNEAQ (reference sequence). The CDR3 is 16 residues long. The V and J ends lost 3 bases and 1 base respectively, with 12 bases between them. CDR3 in amino acids: CASSFPRGGNTGELFF. CDR3 nucleotides: TGTGCCAGCAGCTTTCCCCGGGGAGGGAACACCGGGGAGCTGTTTTTT. Looking up the rest from reference TRBV7-9 and TRBJ2-2 gives the full variable domain: DTGVSQNPRHKITKRGQNVTFRCDPISEHNRLYWYRQTLGQGPEFLTYFQNEAQLEKSRLLSDRFSAERPKGSFSTLEIQRTEQGDSAMYLCASSFPRGGNTGELFFGEGSRLTVL.

V gene TRBV6-1 combines with J gene TRBJ1-2; D remains ambiguous. Deletions cut 8 bases from V and 4 bases from J, with 20 bases between. CDR3 length: 15 residues. Germline V gene lookup returns CDR1 MNHNS and CDR2 SASEGT. The CDR3 spells CASAESPADAYGYTF. CDR3 bases: TGTGCCAGCGCCGAAAGCCCGGCGGACGCCTATGGCTACACCTTC.

V usage is TRBV12-3 or TRBV12-4 and J usage is TRBJ2-5; 10 nucleotides line up with TRBD2. The closer fit of TRBJ2-7 to the DNA end suggests the J call may be wrong. The CDR3 runs to 16 residues. The CDR3 coding sequence is TGTGCCAGCACCTTTACCCAAGCGGGAGGGCCCTACGAGCAGTACTTC. Its translation: CASTFTQAGGPYEQYF.

This rearrangement joins TRBV6-1 to TRBJ2-7; D ambiguous. This CDR3 spans 13 amino acids. V was trimmed by 4 bases and J by 6 bases, leaving 13 bases between them. Looked up from germline, CDR1 is MNHNS and CDR2 is SASEGT. CDR3 protein: CASSVGTSAEQYF. CDR3 DNA sequence: TGTGCCAGCAGTGTAGGTACCTCCGCCGAGCAGTACTTC.

The CDR3 DNA is TGTGCCACCAGCAGAGATATTGGGATGTCAGAGACCCAGTACTTC. Amino acid sequence: CATSRDIGMSETQYF. The rearrangement uses TRBV15 and TRBJ2-4; no firm D call. The DNA end is more similar to TRBJ2-5, so the J call may be wrong. CDR1 is LNHNV, CDR2 YYDKDF, per germline (reference sequence). The CDR3 spans 15 residues.

This chain joins TRBV6-2 or TRBV6-3 and TRBJ2-3; either TRBD1 or TRBD2 may supply D (6 bases each). The CDR3 is 15 amino acids. Germline assignment: CDR1 MNHEY and CDR2 SVGEGT. Trimming removed 5 bases from V and 5 bases from J, with 17 bases in between. CDR3 amino acids: CASSPLGGGIDTQYF. In DNA form, the CDR3 reads TGTGCCAGCAGTCCCCTCGGGGGCGGCATAGATACGCAGTATTTT.

V usage is TRBV10-2 and J usage is TRBJ1-6, with unresolved D. V dropped 3 bases and J dropped 3 bases, with 9 bases sitting between them. This CDR3 region has 15 residues. Germline CDR1 is WSHSY and CDR2 is SAAADI. CDR3 protein: CASSDHQYYNSPLHF. The CDR3 bases are TGCGCCAGCAGTGACCACCAATACTATAATTCACCCCTCCACTTT.

The chain employs TRBV2 and TRBJ2-7; TRBD1 might be the D (6 bases). The CDR3 has 14 amino acids. V was pared by 7 bases and J by 0 bases, with 13 bases between. In germline, CDR1 is SNHLY, CDR2 FYNNEI. CDR3 DNA: TGTGCCAGCATCCGGACAGATAGCTCCTACGAGCAGTACTTC. The encoded protein is CASIRTDSSYEQYF.

Only a few counts were recorded for this clonotype. The V call is TRBV12-3 or TRBV12-4, the J call TRBJ1-5, with D possibly matching TRBD1 (6 bases). This CDR3 spans 13 amino acids. With 6 bases removed from V and 3 bases from J, the gap between germline ends came to 9 bases. CDR3: CASSKGVNQPQHF. The CDR3 coding sequence is TGTGCCAGCAGCAAGGGGGTCAATCAGCCCCAGCATTTT.

This clonotype was recorded a few times. The gene calls are TRBV28 and TRBJ1-4; TRBD1 agrees at 8 bases. Germline lookup yields CDR1 MDHEN and CDR2 SYDVKM. CDR3 length: 16 amino acids. J was trimmed by 0 bases and V by 2 bases; bases with no gene match: 2. CDR3 nucleotide sequence: TGTGCCAGCAGTTTAGGGACAGGAGCAACTAATGAAAAACTGTTTTTT. Translating it yields CASSLGTGATNEKLFF.

Many counts were recorded for this clonotype. The chain recombines TRBV7-2 with TRBJ2-7; a weak D match, TRBD2 (5 bases). Germline V gene sequence: CDR1 SGHTA, CDR2 FQGNSA. V dropped 5 bases and J dropped 3 bases, with 11 bases sitting between them. This CDR3 comprises 13 residues. The CDR3 DNA follows: TGTGCCAGCAGCCTCAGCGGTCGCTACGAGCAGTACTTC. This gives the protein CASSLSGRYEQYF. Looking up the rest from reference TRBV7-2 and TRBJ2-7 gives the full variable domain: GAGVSQSPSNKVTEKGKDVELRCDPISGHTALYWYRQSLGQGLEFLIYFQGNSAPDKSGLPSDRFSAERTGGSVSTLTIQRTQQEDSAVYLCASSLSGRYEQYFGPGTRLTVT.

V is TRBV3-1 and J is TRBJ2-3, with TRBD1 matching over 7 bases. The CDR3 contains 16 residues. The trim removed 5 bases at V and 2 bases at J, leaving 10 bases unmatched. Germline lookup yields CDR1 LGHDT and CDR2 YNNKEL (reference sequence). The CDR3 nucleotides read TGTGCCAGCAGCATACGACAGGGTCCTTCCACAGATACGCAGTATTTT. Its protein product is CASSIRQGPSTDTQYF.

The chain couples TRBV20-1 to TRBJ2-7, with D uncertain. V was cut by 2 bases and J by 4 bases, with 9 bases left in between. Germline CDR1 is DFQATT and CDR2 is SNEGSKA (reference sequence). The CDR3 runs 12 residues. CDR3 sequence: CSARMGWYEQYF. CDR3 coding DNA: TGCAGTGCTAGAATGGGCTGGTACGAGCAGTACTTC.

This chain links TRBV20-1 with TRBJ2-1; D might be TRBD2 (6 bases). Germline values: CDR1 DFQATT, CDR2 SNEGSKA (reference sequence). The CDR3 has 13 amino acids. V was shortened by 6 bases and J by 0 bases, with 9 bases between the two germline ends. This CDR3 is CSALAVSYNEQFF. CDR3 DNA sequence: TGCAGTGCCTTAGCGGTCTCCTACAATGAGCAGTTCTTC.

This rearrangement joins TRBV25-1 to TRBJ1-4, with D tentatively TRBD1 (5 bases). The CDR3 spans 15 residues. CDR1 and CDR2 (germline): MGHDK, SYGVNS. V lost 3 bases and J 6 bases, leaving 14 bases between the germline ends. CDR3 coding DNA: TGTGCCAGCAGTGATAGGAGTGGGGGGTATGAAAAACTGTTTTTT. It is translated as CASSDRSGGYEKLFF.

This sequence joins TRBV7-9 and TRBJ2-7, with 11 positions matching TRBD2. CDR3 length: 16 residues. Germline CDR1 SEHNR, CDR2 FQNEAQ (reference sequence). V was pared by 4 bases and J by 0 bases, with 5 bases of the junction left unmatched. The CDR3 loop is CASSSPSGRNSYEQYF. CDR3 coding DNA: TGTGCCAGCAGCTCCCCTAGCGGGAGGAACTCCTACGAGCAGTACTTC.

The genes are TRBV6-2 or TRBV6-3 and TRBJ2-5; D is unresolved. V lost 7 bases and J lost 2, with 8 bases in between. Germline CDR1 MNHEY, CDR2 SVGEGT. This CDR3 has 12 residues. The CDR3 reads CASNAVQETQYF. In DNA, the CDR3 is TGTGCCAGCAACGCGGTTCAAGAGACCCAGTACTTC.

V gene TRBV15 combines with J gene TRBJ2-1, with unresolved D. Germline V CDR1 and CDR2: LNHNV, YYDKDF (reference sequence). V was shortened by 6 bases and J by 2 bases, with 11 bases between the two germline ends. The CDR3 contains 14 residues. CDR3 DNA: TGTGCCACCAGTCTTGGCCGTCCCTACAATGAGCAGTTCTTC. Its translation is CATSLGRPYNEQFF.

The V gene is TRBV29-1, the J gene TRBJ2-3, with D perhaps assigned TRBD1 or TRBD2 (6 bases each). V was clipped by 3 bases and J by 4 bases, with 17 bases between them. Germline-derived CDR1 and CDR2 are SQVTM and ANQGSEA. The length of the CDR3 is 15 residues. CDR3 bases: TGCAGCGTTGATTTTCGGTCGGGGGCCGCAGATACGCAGTATTTT. It codes for CSVDFRSGAADTQYF.

The V gene is TRBV12-3 or TRBV12-4, the J gene TRBJ2-4; D uncertain. V was clipped by 1 base and J by 9 bases, with 10 bases between them. This CDR3 comprises 13 residues. In DNA form, the CDR3 reads TGTGCCAGCAGTTTAGAGGCCCCACGCATTCAGTACTTC. Its protein is CASSLEAPRIQYF.

Worth noting for this clonotype: Its ends do not fully match the called genes, so a read error is possible. V usage is TRBV29-1 and J usage is TRBJ2-2; a weak D match, TRBD1 (7 bases). The CDR3 is 15 amino acids. Germline V gene sequence: CDR1 SQVTM, CDR2 ANQGSEA. The CDR3 here is CSVEEGQSNTGGLFF. CDR3 DNA sequence: TGCAGCGTTGAAGAGGGACAGTCGAACACCGGGGGGCTGTTTTTT.

The V and J genes are TRBV4-3 and TRBJ2-4; 9 positions agree with TRBD1. The last part of the DNA fits TRBJ2-7 better; the J call may be wrong. The CDR3 runs to 15 residues. Germline V lookup: CDR1 LGHNA, CDR2 YSLEER. The CDR3 here is CASSHLDRGTYEQYF. Here the CDR3 DNA reads TGCGCCAGCAGCCACTTGGACAGGGGAACCTACGAGCAGTACTTC.

The rearrangement uses TRBV6-5 and TRBJ2-7, with D tentatively TRBD2 (5 bases). The J call could be wrong; TRBJ2-1 is a better fit for the DNA end. The CDR3 covers 13 residues. Germline V CDR1 and CDR2: MNHEY, SVGAGI. The CDR3 region has the DNA TGTGCCAGCAGTCTCAATAGCGAGGGTGAGCAGTTCTTC. Amino acid sequence: CASSLNSEGEQFF.